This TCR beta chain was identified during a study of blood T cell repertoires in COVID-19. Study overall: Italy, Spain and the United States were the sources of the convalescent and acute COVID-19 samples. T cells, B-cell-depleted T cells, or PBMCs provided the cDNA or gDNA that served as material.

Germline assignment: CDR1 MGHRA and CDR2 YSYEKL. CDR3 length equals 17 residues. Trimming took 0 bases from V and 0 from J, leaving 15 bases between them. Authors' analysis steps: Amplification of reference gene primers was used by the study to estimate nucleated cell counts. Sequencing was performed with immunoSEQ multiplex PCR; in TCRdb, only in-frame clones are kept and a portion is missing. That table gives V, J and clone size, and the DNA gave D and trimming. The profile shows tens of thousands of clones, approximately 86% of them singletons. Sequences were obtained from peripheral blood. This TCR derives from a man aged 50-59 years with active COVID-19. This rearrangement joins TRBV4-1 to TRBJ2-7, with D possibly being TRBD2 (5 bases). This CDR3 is CASSQELDRGSSYEQYF. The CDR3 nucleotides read TGCGCCAGCAGCCAAGAGCTTGATCGTGGGAGCTCCTACGAGCAGTACTTC.